One sample yielded the 30 T cell receptor beta chains listed below, sequenced in a study of blood T cell repertoires in COVID-19. Profiling relied on immunoSEQ multiplex PCR, and the TCRdb table lists in-frame clones only, not all of them. The sample consists of 350,000 to 400,000 clones, approximately 90% of them appearing once. The material sequenced was PBMCs or T cells enriched from blood (not recorded which). Every receptor here comes from a woman in her 40s who had been exposed to COVID-19.

The chain has TRBV14 and TRBJ2-1; 7 nucleotides align to TRBD2. This CDR3 region has 18 residues. V lost 0 bases and J lost 8; bases outside the gene matches: 16. The germline V gene has CDR1 SGHDN and CDR2 FVKESK. CDR3 coding DNA: TGTGCCAGCAGCCAAGATGTCCTACTAGTTCGAGGGAGGGATGAGCAGTTCTTC. Translated: CASSQDVLLVRGRDEQFF.

This chain links TRBV3-1 (or the pseudogene TRBV3-2) with TRBJ1-1; unclear D gene. The ends were cut back, 4 bases at V and 11 bases at J, with 20 bases in the middle. The CDR3 covers 14 residues. The germline V gene has CDR1 LGHDT and CDR2 YNNKEL (reference sequence). In DNA, the CDR3 is TGTGCCAGCAGCCCCGTGGGAGGGAGTCGCGATGCTTTCTTT. It translates to CASSPVGGSRDAFF.

The chain couples TRBV10-3 to TRBJ2-7, with 9 bases fitting TRBD2. This CDR3 is built from 14 residues. Trimming at V came to 6 bases and at J to 5 bases, leaving 8 bases not matched to a gene. Germline CDR1 is ENHRY and CDR2 is SYGVKD. DNA for the CDR3: TGTGCCATCAGCCTAGCGGGGTCTAAGGACGAGCAGTACTTC. As protein: CAISLAGSKDEQYF.

The chain links TRBV29-1 to TRBJ2-7, with 8 bases lining up with TRBD2. The CDR3 contains 13 residues. Germline-derived CDR1 and CDR2 are SQVTM and ANQGSEA. V was clipped by 6 bases and J by 3 bases; unmatched bases: 7. Here the CDR3 reads CSVGPGLVYEQYF. The CDR3 coding sequence is TGCAGCGTCGGACCGGGACTAGTCTACGAGCAGTACTTC.

The chain is built from TRBV7-8 and TRBJ2-1; D unresolved. The CDR3 totals 16 residues. V was shortened by 2 bases and J by 0 bases, with 11 bases between the two germline ends. Germline V gene data show CDR1 as SGHVS and CDR2 as FQNEAQ. CDR3 in amino acids: CASSLSASSSYNEQFF. DNA of the CDR3: TGTGCCAGCAGCTTATCAGCGTCCAGCTCCTACAATGAGCAGTTCTTC.

The V and J genes are TRBV6-2 or TRBV6-3 and TRBJ2-3; no firm D call. Trimming removed 0 bases at V and 0 bases at J, with 7 bases between. This CDR3 region has 15 residues. Per germline, CDR1 MNHEY and CDR2 SVGEGT. CDR3 residues: CASSYSSHSTDTQYF. Here the CDR3 DNA reads TGTGCCAGCAGTTACTCGAGCCACAGCACAGATACGCAGTATTTT.

The rearrangement links TRBV5-1 to TRBJ1-1, with D perhaps TRBD1 (5 bases). The CDR3 has 14 amino acids. The V and J ends lost 0 bases and 6 bases respectively, with 12 bases between them. CDR1 and CDR2 from the germline V gene are SGHRS and YFSETQ. The CDR3 is CASSLVGGLAEAFF. CDR3 sequence (DNA): TGCGCCAGCAGCTTGGTTGGGGGACTGGCTGAAGCTTTCTTT.

The V gene is TRBV7-8, the J gene TRBJ2-3; 13 nucleotides match TRBD2. V trimming: 5 bases; J trimming: 9 bases; junction bases outside the gene matches: 14. This CDR3 has 17 amino acids. CDR1 is SGHVS and CDR2 is FQNEAQ in the germline V gene. The CDR3 loop is CASSRGLAGATSDTQYF. CDR3 DNA sequence: TGTGCCAGCAGCCGAGGACTAGCGGGAGCAACCTCCGACACGCAGTATTTT.

J is TRBJ1-2 and V is TRBV21-1. TRBV21-1 counts as a pseudogene. The CDR3 length is 14 residues. DNA for the CDR3: TGTGCCAGCAGCAAAGGCAAGGCGGGGGAGGGCTACACCTTC. This sequence encodes CASSKGKAGEGYTF.

The chain links TRBV7-2 to TRBJ2-4; 8 nucleotides line up with TRBD2. Germline trimming cut 3 bases from V and 0 bases from J; bases unmatched to any gene: 13. Germline CDR1 is SGHTA and CDR2 is FQGNSA. The CDR3 contains 19 residues. The CDR3 reads CASSLYRVLAVPAKNIQYF. The DNA of the CDR3 is TGTGCCAGCAGCTTGTACCGGGTACTAGCGGTTCCAGCCAAAAACATTCAGTACTTC.

This chain links TRBV5-4 with TRBJ2-1, with TRBD2 matching over 10 bases. Germline V gene lookup returns CDR1 SGHNT and CDR2 YYREEE (reference sequence). The CDR3 is 16 residues long. With 4 bases clipped from V and 2 bases from J, the junction kept 6 bases outside the gene matches. The CDR3 DNA reads as TGTGCCAGCAGCCCGAAGAGCGGGGGGGCCTACAATGAGCAGTTCTTC. Its translation: CASSPKSGGAYNEQFF.

This rearrangement joins TRBV6-5 to TRBJ1-6; D uncertain. The CDR3 totals 14 residues. CDR1 MNHEY and CDR2 SVGAGI come from the germline V gene. Trimming stripped 5 bases from V and 7 bases from J, with 12 bases between. The chain's CDR3 is CASSQAPMNSPLHF. CDR3 in DNA: TGTGCCAGCAGTCAGGCCCCTATGAATTCACCCCTCCACTTT.

V usage is TRBV6-5 and J usage is TRBJ2-1; perhaps TRBD2 as D (6 bases). The CDR3 runs 13 residues. Germline CDR1 is MNHEY and CDR2 is SVGAGI. V was shortened by 6 bases and J by 6 bases, with 12 bases between the two germline ends. The CDR3 loop is CASRFRLVNEQFF. The CDR3 DNA is TGTGCCAGCAGGTTCCGACTAGTCAATGAGCAGTTCTTC.

The J gene is TRBJ2-3, the V gene TRBV7-2; weak D call: TRBD2 (5 bases). Germline V gives CDR1 SGHTA, CDR2 FQGNSA. The V and J ends lost 6 bases and 4 bases respectively, with 14 bases between them. The length of the CDR3 is 14 residues. CDR3 DNA sequence: TGTGCCAGCAGTCCGACTGGGCGGGCAGATACGCAGTATTTT. Amino acids: CASSPTGRADTQYF.

The V and J genes are TRBV7-9 and TRBJ1-1; a weak D match, TRBD1 (6 bases). Trimming took off 5 bases at V and 4 bases at J, with 11 bases between the two ends. The CDR3 covers 13 residues. Germline loops: CDR1 SEHNR, CDR2 FQNEAQ (reference sequence). The CDR3 sequence is CASSGQPGTEAFF. Written as DNA, the CDR3 is TGTGCCAGCAGCGGACAGCCGGGCACTGAAGCTTTCTTT.

Only one count was recorded for this clone. The chain combines TRBV2 with TRBJ1-6; D perhaps matches TRBD1 (5 bases). The CDR3 covers 17 residues. Per the germline V gene, CDR1 is SNHLY and CDR2 is FYNNEI. V was trimmed by 4 bases and J by 7 bases, leaving 20 bases between them. The CDR3 nucleotides read TGTGCCAGCAGTGCCTCCGGGACTTCCTCTGGAAATTCACCCCTCCACTTT. This codes for CASSASGTSSGNSPLHF.

This rearrangement joins TRBV7-9 to TRBJ1-5; 9 bases fit TRBD1. This CDR3 comprises 17 residues. J gave up 0 bases and V 6 bases, and 9 bases lay outside the gene matches. Germline V gene data show CDR1 as SEHNR and CDR2 as FQNEAQ (reference sequence). DNA of the CDR3: TGTGCCAGCAGGACCGGGACAGGGCGGTATAGCAATCAGCCCCAGCATTTT. Its protein is CASRTGTGRYSNQPQHF.

The V gene is TRBV29-1, the J gene TRBJ2-7; 11 positions agree with TRBD1. V trimming: 6 bases; J trimming: 6 bases; junction bases outside the gene matches: 13. The CDR3 loop spans 15 amino acids. CDR1 is SQVTM, CDR2 ANQGSEA, per germline. CDR3 protein: CSVLRGDRGIGEQYF. The DNA of the CDR3 is TGCAGCGTCCTCAGGGGGGACAGGGGGATCGGCGAGCAGTACTTC.

The chain recombines TRBV19 with TRBJ2-6; possibly TRBD1 for D (6 bases). The CDR3 totals 17 residues. The V gene's germline CDR1 is LNHDA and CDR2 SQIVND (reference sequence). V lost 1 base and J 0 bases, leaving 10 bases between the germline ends. The CDR3 protein is CASSIAGRGSGANVLTF. Here the CDR3 DNA reads TGTGCCAGTAGTATAGCCGGCAGGGGCTCTGGGGCCAACGTCCTGACTTTC.

The chain is built from TRBV7-9 and TRBJ1-4; 9 nucleotides line up with TRBD1. The CDR3 runs to 14 residues. With 5 bases clipped from V and 4 bases from J, the junction kept 2 bases outside the gene matches. The germline gives CDR1 SEHNR, CDR2 FQNEAQ (reference sequence). This CDR3 is CASSEDRGNEKLFF. For the CDR3, the DNA is TGTGCCAGCAGCGAGGACAGGGGTAATGAAAAACTGTTTTTT.

The genes are TRBV18 and TRBJ2-7; no definite D call. The CDR3 covers 15 residues. Looked up from germline, CDR1 is KGHSH and CDR2 is LQKENI. The V end lost 2 bases, the J end lost 0 bases, and 11 bases lay between the germline ends. The CDR3 loop is CASSPTALSSYEQYF. The CDR3, as DNA: TGTGCCAGCTCACCAACAGCCTTGAGCTCCTACGAGCAGTACTTC.

The CDR3 region is CASSLFTGATNEKLFF. The CDR3 bases are TGCGCCAGCAGCTTGTTCACAGGGGCAACTAATGAAAAACTGTTTTTT. This chain uses TRBV5-1 with TRBJ1-4, with 7 bases matching TRBD1. Germline V gene data show CDR1 as SGHRS and CDR2 as YFSETQ. CDR3 length: 16 residues. Trimming took 1 base from V and 0 from J; bases not matched to a gene: 3.

V gene TRBV6-5 combines with J gene TRBJ1-2, with TRBD1 identical over 9 bases. The CDR3 has 16 residues. CDR1 and CDR2 from the germline V gene are MNHEY and SVGAGI. The V and J ends lost 0 bases and 8 bases, in that order; junction bases with no gene match: 10. CDR3 region: CASSYSSKQGAKGYTF. CDR3 DNA sequence: TGTGCCAGCAGTTACTCGTCTAAACAGGGGGCGAAGGGCTACACCTTC.

The chain uses TRBV6-5 and TRBJ2-2, with 9 bases that match TRBD1. This CDR3 region has 15 residues. With V trimmed by 6 bases and J by 5 bases, 7 bases remained unmatched. From germline, CDR1 is MNHEY and CDR2 SVGAGI. The CDR3 spells CASRVGTGRTGELFF. CDR3 DNA: TGTGCCAGCAGGGTAGGGACAGGGAGGACCGGGGAGCTGTTTTTT.

This chain joins TRBV11-1 and TRBJ2-7; 9 positions match TRBD1. The CDR3 is 15 amino acids. The J segment lost 1 base and the V segment lost 5 bases, leaving 6 bases of the junction unmatched. Germline V lookup: CDR1 SGHAT, CDR2 FQDESV (reference sequence). The CDR3 is CASSASDRGSYEQYF. The CDR3 DNA is TGTGCCAGCAGCGCTAGCGACAGGGGGTCCTACGAGCAGTACTTC.

The chain combines TRBV12-3 or TRBV12-4 with TRBJ2-3, with D unresolved. With 2 bases removed from V and 2 bases from J, the gap between germline ends came to 5 bases. The CDR3 has 13 amino acids. CDR3 amino acids: CASSLSLTDTQYF. As DNA, the CDR3 is TGTGCCAGCAGTTTATCCCTCACAGATACGCAGTATTTT.

The table lists this clone with a count of one. The gene calls are TRBV5-1 and TRBJ2-1; maybe TRBD2 (7 bases). V was trimmed by 0 bases and J by 8 bases, leaving 18 bases between them. This CDR3 is built from 16 residues. Germline CDR1 reads SGHRS; CDR2 reads YFSETQ. CDR3: CASSLGHPGGKDEQFF. The CDR3 coding sequence is TGCGCCAGCAGCTTGGGGCATCCGGGGGGCAAGGATGAGCAGTTCTTC.

The chain combines TRBV2 with TRBJ2-3; maybe TRBD2 (5 bases). CDR1 is SNHLY and CDR2 is FYNNEI in the germline V gene. The CDR3 runs 12 residues. With 7 bases removed from V and 1 base from J, the gap between germline ends came to 6 bases. The DNA for the CDR3 is TGTGCCAGCAACGGGGGCACAGATACGCAGTATTTT. Protein sequence: CASNGGTDTQYF. Full variable domain (rest looked up from reference TRBV2 and TRBJ2-3): EPEVTQTPSHQVTQMGQEVILRCVPISNHLYFYWYRQILGQKVEFLVSFYNNEISEKSEIFDDQFSVERPDGSNFTLKIRSTKLEDSAMYFCASNGGTDTQYFGPGTRLTVL.

This clone was seen a handful of times. This sample also contains other DNA sequences that code for the same CDR3. The V call is TRBV5-1, the J call TRBJ1-1, with a possible D match to TRBD1 (5 bases). The CDR3 length is 14 residues. The V end lost 0 bases, the J end lost 2 bases, and 8 bases lay between the germline ends. Per germline, CDR1 SGHRS and CDR2 YFSETQ. DNA of the CDR3: TGCGCCAGCAGCTTGGAAACAGGTAACACTGAAGCTTTCTTT. It is translated as CASSLETGNTEAFF.

The rearrangement joins TRBV13 to TRBJ1-5; no clear D. V lost 3 bases, J lost 3 bases, and 9 bases lay in between. The CDR3 is 14 residues long. The germline gives CDR1 PRHDT, CDR2 FYEKMQ (reference sequence). CDR3 amino acids: CASSFGQINQPQHF. DNA of the CDR3: TGTGCCAGCAGCTTTGGGCAGATCAATCAGCCCCAGCATTTT.